This T cell receptor beta chain is drawn from a study of blood T cells in healthy people across ages. Trimming removed 3 bases from V and 0 bases from J, with 12 bases in between. Germline CDR1 is DFQATT and CDR2 is SNEGSKA (reference sequence). This CDR3 contains 14 residues. A second about 6 to 11 cycle PCR used barcoded and J-beta primers. TCRdb called the 5' RACE reads again in MiXCR, with one record for every CDR3 protein. The sample has around 1,000,000 distinct CDR3 sequences, approximately 25% seen once; the top ten hold approximately 0.79%. Concerning this clonotype itself: The antigen is undetermined.

General study points: A strong correlation between TCR beta diversity and naive T cell percentage was seen.

These data also featured in a second study, about T cells of mothers and their children.

The chain is built from TRBV20-1 and TRBJ2-7; D perhaps matches TRBD2 (5 bases). The sample taken for sequencing was blood. The origin of this receptor is a girl aged 2-9 years in good health. CDR3 protein: CSASTLTSSYEQYF. In nucleotides, the CDR3 is TGCAGTGCTAGCACCCTTACTAGCTCCTACGAGCAGTACTTC.